The rows below give T cell receptor beta chains drawn from one sample of a study of T cell repertoires in cytomegalovirus infection. No cognate antigen is known for these TCRs. One entry per CDR3 protein results from TCRdb running MiXCR on the reads. The top ten hold about 25% of the sample, which has roughly 150,000 distinct CDR3 sequences, roughly a fifth seen once. This specimen consisted of CD8+ T cells from cultured PBMCs, obtained from culture after CMV antigen stimulation. The receptor set was obtained from a human donor in good health (CMV status not recorded). Some clones in this sample may be carry-over from other donors' samples. The CDR3 runs from the conserved cysteine through the conserved F or W. The D gene is left open where the match is weak. A clone size is listed for some rows: how often the clone was seen (once, few, many), or a class if it is expanded.

>few|TRBJ1-1|TRBV19|TRBD1
CASSTQGLNTEAFF
TGTGCCAGTAGTACACAGGGGCTGAACACTGAAGCTTTCTTT
>-|TRBJ2-5|TRBV28|-
CASSPRRTQETQYF
TGTGCCAGCAGTCCTAGAAGGACCCAAGAGACCCAGTACTTC
>few|TRBJ1-1|TRBV13|-
CASSLNWNTEAFF
TGTGCCAGCAGCTTAAACTGGAACACTGAAGCTTTCTTT
>few|TRBJ1-1|TRBV7-2|TRBD1
CASSLALQGLSTEAFF
TGTGCCAGCAGCTTAGCTCTACAGGGGTTGAGCACTGAAGCTTTCTTT
>few|TRBJ2-5|TRBV6-2/TRBV6-3|TRBD1
CASKTGTEETQYF
TGTGCCAGCAAAACCGGGACAGAAGAGACCCAGTACTTC
>-|TRBJ2-1|TRBV13|-
CASSPESPGMSDEQFF
TGTGCCAGCAGCCCGGAGTCCCCCGGGATGTCAGATGAGCAGTTCTTC
>-|TRBJ2-7|TRBV6-5|-
CASSYSLKGDEQYF
TGTGCCAGCAGTTACTCCTTGAAGGGGGACGAGCAGTACTTC
>-|TRBJ1-1|TRBV4-3|-
CASSQVSTPNTEAFF
TGCGCCAGCAGCCAAGTATCCACTCCGAACACTGAAGCTTTCTTT
>few|TRBJ1-5|TRBV28|TRBD1
CAPKTPKPGQGGNQPQHF
TGTGCCCCCAAGACCCCCAAACCGGGACAGGGTGGCAATCAGCCCCAGCATTTT
>few|TRBJ2-3|TRBV7-8|TRBD2
CASSSGRLAGKLDTQYF
TGTGCCAGCAGCTCAGGGCGACTAGCGGGTAAATTAGATACGCAGTATTTT
>-|TRBJ2-7|TRBV2|-
CASSDTNTEYPYEQYF
TGTGCCAGCAGTGATACGAACACCGAGTACCCCTACGAGCAGTACTTC
>few|TRBJ1-2|TRBV5-1|-
CASSLTSTYNYGYTF
TGCGCCAGCAGCCTCACCAGTACTTATAACTATGGCTACACCTTC
>once|TRBJ2-7|TRBV7-2|-
CASSLGGGHYEQYF
TGTGCCAGCAGCTTAGGAGGGGGACACTACGAGCAGTACTTC
>few|TRBJ2-2|TRBV7-9|TRBD1
CASSLHFIGDSQLMTGELFF
TGTGCCAGCAGCTTACATTTTATCGGGGACAGCCAACTTATGACCGGGGAGCTGTTTTTT
>-|TRBJ2-3|TRBV7-9|TRBD2
CASSLNPGLAEYTDTQYF
TGTGCCAGCAGCTTAAACCCCGGACTAGCGGAATACACAGATACGCAGTATTTT
>few|TRBJ2-1|TRBV11-3|-
CASSPRGGWNEQFF
TGTGCCAGCAGCCCACGTGGAGGGTGGAATGAGCAGTTCTTC
>-|TRBJ2-3|TRBV9|TRBD2
CASSDTGTSDTQYF
TGTGCCAGCAGCGACACCGGGACTAGCGATACGCAGTATTTT
>-|TRBJ2-7|TRBV7-9|TRBD1
CASTSARGPGEQYF
TGTGCCAGCACGTCCGCCAGGGGGCCAGGAGAGCAGTACTTC
>few|TRBJ2-7|TRBV4-2|-
CASSQEEGTYEQYF
TGTGCCAGCAGCCAAGAGGAGGGTACCTACGAGCAGTACTTC
>-|TRBJ2-3|TRBV11-2|TRBD2
CASSLRTRNGDTQYF
TGTGCCAGCAGCCTCAGGACTAGAAATGGGGATACGCAGTATTTT
>few|TRBJ1-1|TRBV7-9|-
CASRLAPEDLLNTEAFF
TGTGCCAGCAGGTTAGCCCCCGAGGACCTCCTGAACACTGAAGCTTTCTTT
>-|TRBJ2-5|TRBV6-5|-
CASSYSHLNQETQYF
TGTGCCAGCAGTTACTCTCACCTCAATCAAGAGACCCAGTACTTC
>-|TRBJ2-2|TRBV29-1|-
CSVEARTYTGELFF
TGCAGCGTTGAAGCCAGGACGTACACCGGGGAGCTGTTTTTT
>few|TRBJ2-7|TRBV11-2|-
CASSLELGLSYEQYF
TGTGCCAGCAGCTTAGAGCTAGGGCTCTCCTACGAGCAGTACTTC
>few|TRBJ2-3|TRBV4-3|TRBD2
CASSLSPSGGRDTDTQYF
TGCGCCAGCAGCCTCAGTCCTAGCGGGGGGAGGGACACAGATACGCAGTATTTT
>-|TRBJ2-1|TRBV12-3/TRBV12-4|-
CASSSTRAYNEQFF
TGTGCCAGCAGTTCCACCAGGGCCTACAATGAGCAGTTCTTC
>-|TRBJ2-3|TRBV28|-
CASTAGTGGDTQYF
TGTGCCAGCACGGCGGGCACCGGGGGAGATACGCAGTATTTT
>few|TRBJ1-6|TRBV6-1|-
CDSTIRSSYNSPLHF
TGTGACAGCACTATCCGGAGCTCCTATAATTCACCCCTCCACTTT
>-|TRBJ2-7|TRBV12-3/TRBV12-4|-
CASSLGSASYEQYF
TGTGCCAGCAGTTTAGGAAGCGCCTCGTACGAGCAGTACTTC
>few|TRBJ1-2|TRBV5-6|-
CASSLIVLGTYGYTF
TGTGCCAGCAGCTTGATAGTCCTGGGGACCTATGGCTACACCTTC
>few|TRBJ1-1|TRBV7-8|-
CASSQLGGLPEAFF
TGTGCCAGCAGCCAATTGGGGGGGCTTCCTGAAGCTTTCTTT
>-|TRBJ1-2|TRBV11-2|-
CASSLVFRGLYGYTF
TGTGCCAGCAGCTTAGTATTCAGAGGGCTGTATGGCTACACCTTC
>-|TRBJ1-5|TRBV12-3/TRBV12-4|TRBD1
CASSQAGTGGVKDQPQHF
TGTGCCAGCAGTCAAGCCGGGACAGGGGGTGTTAAGGATCAGCCCCAGCATTTT
>-|TRBJ2-1|TRBV7-6|-
CASSPAENEQFF
TGTGCCAGCAGCCCGGCCGAGAATGAGCAGTTCTTC
>few|TRBJ1-2|TRBV12-3/TRBV12-4|TRBD1
CASRQGYYGYTF
TGTGCCAGCAGACAGGGGTACTATGGCTACACCTTC
>-|TRBJ1-1|TRBV7-2|-
CASSGHRLNTEAFF
TGTGCCAGCAGCGGCCACAGGCTGAACACTGAAGCTTTCTTT
>-|TRBJ2-5|TRBV11-2|-
CASSLAGAETQYF
TGTGCCAGCAGCTTAGCAGGGGCGGAGACCCAGTACTTC
>few|TRBJ1-2|TRBV2|TRBD1
CASIVRQGEYGYTF
TGTGCCAGCATTGTACGACAGGGAGAGTATGGCTACACCTTC
>-|TRBJ2-2|TRBV13|-
CASSFTEGANTGELFF
TGTGCCAGCAGCTTCACTGAAGGGGCGAACACCGGGGAGCTGTTTTTT
>-|TRBJ2-3|TRBV6-2/TRBV6-3|-
CASSARDISTDTQYF
TGTGCCAGCAGTGCCCGGGACATCTCCACAGATACGCAGTATTTT
>-|TRBJ2-3|TRBV7-6|-
CASSLGRAPDTQYF
TGTGCCAGCAGCCTAGGCAGGGCCCCAGATACGCAGTATTTT
>few|TRBJ2-7|TRBV4-3|-
CASSPQAELSYEQYF
TGCGCCAGCAGCCCTCAGGCCGAACTCTCCTACGAGCAGTACTTC